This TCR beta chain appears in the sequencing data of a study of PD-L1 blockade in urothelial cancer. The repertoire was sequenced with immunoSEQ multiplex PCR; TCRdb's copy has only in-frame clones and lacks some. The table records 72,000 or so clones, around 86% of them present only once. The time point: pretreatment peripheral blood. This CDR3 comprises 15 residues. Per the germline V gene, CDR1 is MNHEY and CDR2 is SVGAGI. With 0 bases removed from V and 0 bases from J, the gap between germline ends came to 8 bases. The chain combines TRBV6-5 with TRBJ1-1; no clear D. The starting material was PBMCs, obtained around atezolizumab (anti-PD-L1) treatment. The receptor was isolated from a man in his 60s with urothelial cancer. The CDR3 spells CASSYSRNLNTEAFF. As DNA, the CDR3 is TGTGCCAGCAGTTACTCGCGGAACCTGAACACTGAAGCTTTCTTT.